This entry concerns a single T cell receptor (beta chain). The antigen is not known. Each sample came from a Caucasian adult donor living in Nashville, Tennessee. The method was immunoSEQ multiplex PCR; TCRdb's version includes in-frame clones alone and lacks a portion of them. This table has about 2.5 million clones, roughly 92% appearing once. This entry comes from a study of shared clonotypes between healthy human individuals. Study-level background: The study drew on a couple of women and three men aged 18 to 49 as donors. General study results and limits: Non-shared clonotypes were found to have lower generation probabilities than the clonotypes that were shared by all four of the sorted-subset donors. With several donors compared, around 5% of naive CD4 clonotypes were shared.

Trimming shortened V by 4 bases and J by 0 bases, and 21 bases separated the two germline ends. CDR3 size: 18 residues. Germline values: CDR1 LNHDA, CDR2 SQIVND (reference sequence). Sequenced material: naive CD4+ T cells from PBMCs. Subset here: CD45RA+ positively selected. The gene calls are TRBV19 and TRBJ1-1, with D perhaps TRBD1 (5 bases). This TCR was sampled from a man between 18 and 35 years old in good health. Some clones in this sample may be carry-over from other donors' samples. CDR3 sequence (DNA): TGTGCCAGTAGTAAGGGGTCAGGGTGGGGTACCATGAACACTGAAGCTTTCTTT. Its translation: CASSKGSGWGTMNTEAFF. Full variable domain (missing parts from reference TRBV19 and TRBJ1-1): DGGITQSPKYLFRKEGQNVTLSCEQNLNHDAMYWYRQDPGQGLRLIYYSQIVNDFQKGDIAEGYSVSREKKESFPLTVTSAQKNPTAFYLCASSKGSGWGTMNTEAFFGQGTRLTVV.